This T cell receptor (beta chain) was identified in a study of shared clonotypes between healthy human individuals. Study background: Each donor contributed plates that comprised three CD4 naive, three CD4 memory, two CD8 naive and one CD8 memory.

Splitting of CD4+ cells produced CD45RA+ naive and CD45RA-negative memory subsets. Comments on this clone: No antigen is known for it.

Libraries were prepared by immunoSEQ multiplex PCR; TCRdb keeps only in-frame clonotypes and omits some of them. The data hold approximately 1,500,000 clones, with 98% observed a single time. Study-level findings and limits: Sharing of clonotypes among donors was expected to vary with sequencing depth.

Trimming removed 2 bases from V and 0 bases from J; junction bases left unmatched: 4. Germline V gives CDR1 SGHRS, CDR2 YFSETQ. The CDR3 sequence is 17 residues long. J is TRBJ2-2 and V is TRBV5-1; the match to TRBD2 covers 10 bases. The source material was naive CD4+ T cells sorted from blood. Indicated subset: CD45RA+ positively selected. The sequence was obtained from a young man in good health. CDR3 amino acids: CASSLRAGGPNTGELFF. The CDR3 coding sequence is TGCGCCAGCAGCTTACGAGCGGGAGGGCCGAACACCGGGGAGCTGTTTTTT.